This T cell receptor beta chain originates from a study of control samples from healthy donors and cancer patients (dated by TCRdb to the early 2020s). Libraries were constructed by the immunoSEQ multiplex PCR assay. TCRdb took this table from immuneACCESS and kept in-frame rearrangements with V and J called. Such tables lack part of the clones; where checked against another copy, unresolved V genes explain under half of the gap, and the rest is unexplained. The table for this sample lists fewer than 200,000 clones. The ten largest clones capture around 2% of the sample. Looking up the germline V gene (reference sequence) yields CDR1 SEHNR and CDR2 FQNEAQ. The V end loses 5 bases and the J end loses 5 bases, and a stretch of 7 bases separates them. The cysteine opens and the phenylalanine closes a CDR3 of 11 amino acids. Of the read, only the CDR3 DNA is kept; its 33 bases are in frame from base 1.

Regarding this clone: Its binding antigen is unknown.

The receptor's source is a woman aged 30 to 39 in good health. The chain links TRBV7-9 with TRBJ2-7; possibly the D gene is TRBD2, per 5 matching bases. Sequences were obtained from blood. The bases are TGTGCCAGCAGCCACGGGAACGAGCAGTACTTC. Translated, it gives CASSHGNEQYF.